Presented here are 29 T cell receptor beta chains from one specimen sequenced in a study of OX40 agonist ivuxolimab in advanced cancers. Generated by immunoSEQ multiplex PCR, the TCRdb table keeps only in-frame clones and is missing some. Here the sample spans 90,000 to 120,000 clones, about 91% being singletons. This material consisted of CD4+ or CD8+ T cells sorted from blood, taken in a trial of the OX40 agonist ivuxolimab. The receptor source for this set is an adult with an advanced solid tumor such as melanoma, head and neck, liver or kidney cancer.

V and J are TRBV7-2 and TRBJ1-2; TRBD1 matches 7 bases. CDR1 SGHTA and CDR2 FQGNSA come from the germline V gene. CDR3 length equals 13 residues. V was pared by 7 bases and J by 6 bases, with 8 bases of the junction left unmatched. CDR3 residues: CASTVTGVDGYTF. In DNA, the CDR3 is TGTGCCAGCACCGTAACAGGGGTGGATGGCTACACCTTC.

The chain is built from TRBV5-1 and TRBJ2-7, with D maybe TRBD2 (5 bases). CDR3 length: 12 residues. The germline CDR1 and CDR2 sequences are SGHRS and YFSETQ. V was cut by 0 bases and J by 11 bases, with 12 bases left in between. Here the CDR3 reads CASSLEDGKKYF. CDR3 in DNA: TGCGCCAGCAGCTTGGAGGACGGGAAAAAGTACTTC.

The table lists this clone with a count of one. The chain joins TRBV7-2 to TRBJ1-5; TRBD1 agrees at 7 bases. Trimming at V came to 1 base and at J to 7 bases, leaving 10 bases not matched to a gene. In germline, CDR1 is SGHTA, CDR2 FQGNSA. The CDR3 has 16 residues. CDR3 sequence reads: CASSLEYEGANQPQHF. Written as DNA, the CDR3 is TGTGCCAGCAGCTTAGAGTATGAGGGGGCTAACCAGCCCCAGCATTTT.

This chain links TRBV27 with TRBJ2-3; D ambiguous. Germline CDR1 reads MNHEY; CDR2 reads SMNVEV (reference sequence). The germline V and J ends were trimmed by 1 base and 6 bases, with 14 bases remaining between them. This CDR3 has 15 amino acids. This CDR3 is CASSLLTLTRDTQYF. The CDR3, as DNA: TGTGCCAGCAGTTTATTAACCCTGACTCGGGATACGCAGTATTTT.

The chain combines TRBV2 with TRBJ1-2; D unresolved. The CDR3 totals 14 residues. Per the germline V gene, CDR1 is SNHLY and CDR2 is FYNNEI. V lost 4 bases and J lost 2, with 11 bases in between. The CDR3 region is CASSVRRQNYGYTF. The DNA of the CDR3 is TGTGCCAGCAGTGTCCGACGGCAAAACTATGGCTACACCTTC.

The chain has TRBV5-8 and TRBJ1-5, with 7 bases identical to TRBD1. The CDR3 is 16 residues long. V trimming: 4 bases; J trimming: 6 bases; junction bases outside the gene matches: 13. The germline V gene encodes CDR1 SGHTS and CDR2 YDEGEE. The CDR3 loop reads CASSLLDRAWSQPQHF. In DNA, the CDR3 is TGTGCCAGCAGCCTACTCGACAGGGCTTGGAGTCAGCCCCAGCATTTT.

This rearrangement joins TRBV28 to TRBJ1-1; 7 bases agree with TRBD1. CDR3 length: 15 residues. V shed 11 bases, J shed 3 bases, and the junction held 15 bases outside the gene matches. Germline-derived CDR1 and CDR2 are MDHEN and SYDVKM. The CDR3 DNA reads as TGTGCCTCTTCCGTAGGGGGCATGAGGGACACTGAAGCTTTCTTT. Its protein product is CASSVGGMRDTEAFF.

This clone has just one count. This chain uses TRBV7-9 with TRBJ2-2, with TRBD2 matching 15 bases. Trimming cost V 0 bases and J 3 bases; bases outside gene matches: 5. Germline V gene sequence: CDR1 SEHNR, CDR2 FQNEAQ (reference sequence). The CDR3 spans 19 residues. CDR3 sequence: CASSLARRTSGRDTGELFF. DNA of the CDR3: TGTGCCAGCAGCTTAGCGAGGCGGACTAGCGGGAGGGACACCGGGGAGCTGTTTTTT.

The chain's CDR3 is CASSSIRHYGYTF. DNA for the CDR3: TGTGCCAGCAGTTCGATTAGGCACTATGGCTACACCTTC. This chain joins TRBV28 and TRBJ1-2; D gene ambiguous. The germline V gene has CDR1 MDHEN and CDR2 SYDVKM. Trimming took off 4 bases at V and 3 bases at J, with 9 bases between the two ends. This CDR3 comprises 13 residues.

This clone turned up a few times. This rearrangement joins TRBV5-4 to TRBJ2-3; 7 nucleotides match TRBD2. Unmatched junction bases numbered 6, after V lost 4 bases and J lost 1 base. There are 15 residues in the CDR3. Germline assignment: CDR1 SGHNT and CDR2 YYREEE (reference sequence). CDR3 DNA: TGTGCCAGCAGCAGTAGCGGGTTCCGCACAGATACGCAGTATTTT. Its translation: CASSSSGFRTDTQYF. The full variable domain, rest sourced from reference TRBV5-4 and TRBJ2-3, is ETGVTQSPTHLIKTRGQQVTLRCSSQSGHNTVSWYQQALGQGPQFIFQYYREEENGRGNFPPRFSGLQFPNYSSELNVNALELDDSALYLCASSSSGFRTDTQYFGPGTRLTVL.

Only a few counts were recorded for this clone. The gene calls are TRBV7-3 and TRBJ1-1, with D unresolved. There are 13 residues in the CDR3. Germline values: CDR1 SGHTA, CDR2 FQGTGA. V gave up 2 bases and J gave up 1 base, with 5 bases separating them. The CDR3 DNA sequence: TGTGCCAGCAGCTTATCAGCGAACACTGAAGCTTTCTTT. This codes for CASSLSANTEAFF.

V usage is TRBV19 and J usage is TRBJ2-5, with 9 nucleotides matching TRBD1. V gave up 4 bases and J gave up 2 bases; unmatched junction bases: 14. The CDR3 contains 18 residues. Germline V gives CDR1 LNHDA, CDR2 SQIVND (reference sequence). The CDR3 DNA reads as TGTGCCAGTAGTACATATGGGACAGGGAAATTAGGGCAAGAGACCCAGTACTTC. Encoded protein: CASSTYGTGKLGQETQYF.

The rearrangement joins TRBV6-5 to TRBJ1-5; no firm D call. Germline V gene data show CDR1 as MNHEY and CDR2 as SVGAGI. Trimming cost V 5 bases and J 2 bases, with 13 bases left between them. The CDR3 consists of 15 residues. CDR3 region: CASSRREGRNQPQHF. The CDR3 DNA is TGTGCCAGCAGTCGGAGGGAAGGGCGCAATCAGCCCCAGCATTTT.

The chain couples TRBV27 to TRBJ2-3; 9 nucleotides align to TRBD2. Germline V gene lookup returns CDR1 MNHEY and CDR2 SMNVEV (reference sequence). The CDR3 has 16 amino acids. The junction had 10 bases not matched to a gene; V was cut back by 5 bases and J by 4 bases. CDR3 nucleotides: TGTGCCAGCAGTCTTTTTAGCGGGAGCGGGTCAGATACGCAGTATTTT. Encoded protein: CASSLFSGSGSDTQYF.

The chain links TRBV6-4 to TRBJ2-1, with D perhaps being TRBD1 or TRBD2 (5 bases each). This CDR3 is 15 amino acids long. The V end was cut by 5 bases, the J end by 8 bases, with 19 bases between. Germline CDR1 MRHNA, CDR2 SNTAGT. CDR3 in amino acids: CASSPTPSLGDEQFF. CDR3 DNA sequence: TGTGCCAGCAGTCCAACCCCCTCACTGGGGGATGAGCAGTTCTTC.

The rearrangement joins TRBV7-9 to TRBJ1-1; D unresolved. CDR1 and CDR2 (germline): SEHNR, FQNEAQ (reference sequence). V was clipped by 5 bases and J by 6 bases, with 13 bases between them. There are 13 residues in the CDR3. This CDR3 is CASSLTGSAEAFF. The CDR3 DNA reads as TGTGCCAGCAGCCTAACGGGATCTGCTGAAGCTTTCTTT.

With respect to this clone: The junction departs from the called germline gene at one end, perhaps through a read error. V is TRBV12-5 and J is TRBJ1-4; 11 nucleotides match TRBD1. This CDR3 has 16 amino acids. In germline, CDR1 is LGHNT, CDR2 FRNRAP. DNA of the CDR3: TGTGCTAGTGGTTTGGGGGACAGGGGGGCTAACGAAAAACTGTTTTTT. Encoded protein: CASGLGDRGANEKLFF.

The chain is built from TRBV29-1 and TRBJ1-1, with TRBD1 matching over 7 bases. The CDR3 is 14 amino acids. The V gene end was trimmed by 7 bases and the J gene end by 4 bases; junction bases not matched to a gene: 12. CDR1 and CDR2 (germline): SQVTM, ANQGSEA. The CDR3: CSARQGLIGTEAFF. CDR3 nucleotide sequence: TGCAGCGCCCGACAGGGCCTAATCGGCACTGAAGCTTTCTTT.

This clone appeared a single time. The chain uses TRBV6-5 and TRBJ2-2; 8 bases are a match to TRBD1. Germline values: CDR1 MNHEY, CDR2 SVGAGI. There are 14 residues in the CDR3. V shed 5 bases and J 4 bases; nucleotides not matched to a gene: 3. DNA for the CDR3: TGTGCCAGCAGTCTTACAGGGGGCACCGGGGAGCTGTTTTTT. Amino acid sequence: CASSLTGGTGELFF.

The chain recombines TRBV27 with TRBJ2-3; TRBD1 is a possible D gene (5 bases). Germline values: CDR1 MNHEY, CDR2 SMNVEV (reference sequence). This CDR3 contains 14 residues. Trimming cost V 4 bases and J 5 bases, with 13 bases left between them. Here the CDR3 reads CASSSQGNGDTQYF. For the CDR3, the DNA is TGTGCCAGCAGTTCCCAGGGTAATGGAGATACGCAGTATTTT.

V gene TRBV7-8 combines with J gene TRBJ1-5, with 9 bases that match TRBD1. The CDR3 contains 16 residues. V gave up 3 bases and J gave up 4 bases; unmatched junction bases: 7. The germline V gene has CDR1 SGHVS and CDR2 FQNEAQ. The CDR3 bases are TGTGCCAGCAGCTTGGGGGACAGGGCGCAAAATCAGCCCCAGCATTTT. The encoded protein is CASSLGDRAQNQPQHF.

The chain links TRBV5-1 to TRBJ2-1, with TRBD2 matching 8 bases. Germline assignment: CDR1 SGHRS and CDR2 YFSETQ. The trim removed 5 bases at V and 4 bases at J, leaving 11 bases unmatched. CDR3 length: 16 residues. The CDR3 nucleotides read TGCGCCAGCAGGCGGGGGGTCGGGAGTACGTACAATGAGCAGTTCTTC. This encodes CASRRGVGSTYNEQFF.

CDR3 DNA: TGTGCCAGCAGTCTCGGACAGGGGACAACCTACGAGCAGTACTTC. Translated: CASSLGQGTTYEQYF. The chain carries TRBV5-4 and TRBJ2-7, with 9 nucleotides matching TRBD1. CDR3 length: 15 residues. CDR1 and CDR2 (germline): SGHNT, YYREEE (reference sequence). Trimming removed 5 bases from V and 2 bases from J; junction bases left unmatched: 8.

This clone was counted a single time. The chain recombines TRBV25-1 with TRBJ2-7; 9 nucleotides match TRBD2. Trimming cost V 5 bases and J 4 bases; bases outside gene matches: 6. The CDR3 is made up of 14 amino acids. Germline V gene lookup returns CDR1 MGHDK and CDR2 SYGVNS. DNA of the CDR3: TGTGCCAGCAGTAGCCTAGCGGGGCCTTACGAGCAGTACTTC. Translation gives CASSSLAGPYEQYF.

The V call is TRBV5-1, the J call TRBJ2-7; D possibly matches TRBD1 or TRBD2 (5 bases each). V dropped 4 bases and J dropped 1 base, with 18 bases sitting between them. This CDR3 spans 16 amino acids. CDR1 is SGHRS, CDR2 YFSETQ, per germline. DNA for the CDR3: TGCGCCAGCAGCGGTGAGGGGCAGGGATCGTCCTACGAGCAGTACTTC. This sequence encodes CASSGEGQGSSYEQYF.

Points on this clone: Other DNA sequences in this specimen translate into the identical CDR3. CDR3 loop: CASSLAGLYNEQFF. The CDR3 DNA reads TGCGCCAGCAGCTTGGCAGGATTATACAATGAGCAGTTCTTC. The chain uses TRBV5-1 and TRBJ2-1; D gene unclear. V lost 0 bases to trimming and J lost 4 bases, with 8 bases between them. Germline CDR1 reads SGHRS; CDR2 reads YFSETQ. The CDR3 loop spans 14 amino acids.

The rearrangement uses TRBV7-9 and TRBJ2-2, with a possible D match to TRBD1 (5 bases). This CDR3 comprises 15 residues. Germline V gives CDR1 SEHNR, CDR2 FQNEAQ (reference sequence). The V end was cut by 3 bases, the J end by 1 base, with 9 bases between. DNA for the CDR3: TGTGCCAGCAGCTTCCTAGGACAGAACACCGGGGAGCTGTTTTTT. Protein: CASSFLGQNTGELFF.

The CDR3 is CASSLGAGDYNEQFF. CDR3 sequence (DNA): TGTGCCAGCAGCTTAGGGGCGGGGGATTACAATGAGCAGTTCTTC. The genes are TRBV5-6 and TRBJ2-1, with 7 positions matching TRBD2. The J segment lost 4 bases and the V segment lost 2 bases, leaving 6 bases of the junction unmatched. CDR3 length equals 15 residues. Germline values: CDR1 SGHDT, CDR2 YYEEEE.

The rearrangement joins TRBV7-9 to TRBJ1-2; perhaps TRBD1 as D (5 bases). CDR3 length equals 14 residues. The V end was cut by 3 bases, the J end by 0 bases, with 8 bases between. Germline CDR1 SEHNR, CDR2 FQNEAQ (reference sequence). In DNA form, the CDR3 reads TGTGCCAGCAGCTTCAGGGACGCTAACTATGGCTACACCTTC. It translates to CASSFRDANYGYTF.